The next 26 T cell receptor beta chains were all read from a single sample in a study of CD8+ T cells in alopecia areata. RNA was isolated and reverse transcribed to cDNA, the sequencing template. Clones were read by immunoSEQ multiplex PCR, and TCRdb kept only the in-frame ones, dropping some. The repertoire consists of fewer than 250,000 clones, with around 60% occurring once and the leading ten covering about 0.65%. Indicated treatment: oral pan-JAK inhibitor, 5-10 mg twice daily. This specimen was CD4+ T cells sorted from blood, taken at week 4, from a patient treated with tofacitinib. These receptors were collected from a human donor with alopecia areata.

The sample holds one count of this clone. This same CDR3 is encoded by further DNA sequences in the sample. The rearrangement links TRBV30 to TRBJ1-4, with D uncertain. From germline, CDR1 is GTSNPN and CDR2 SVGIG (reference sequence). The V end was cut by 1 base, the J end by 8 bases, with 2 bases between. The CDR3 has 10 amino acids. This CDR3 reads CAWSGEKLFF. CDR3 nucleotide sequence: TGTGCCTGGAGTGGAGAAAAACTGTTTTTT.

The V and J genes are TRBV28 and TRBJ2-1; 11 bases agree with TRBD2. The trim removed 4 bases at V and 9 bases at J, leaving 11 bases unmatched. Germline V gene lookup returns CDR1 MDHEN and CDR2 SYDVKM. The CDR3 covers 16 residues. CDR3 amino acids: CASSSLTSGRRPEQFF. The CDR3 coding sequence is TGTGCCAGCAGTTCCCTAACTAGCGGGAGACGGCCTGAGCAGTTCTTC.

The rearrangement joins TRBV30 to TRBJ1-5, with D tentatively TRBD1 (6 bases). This CDR3 has 13 amino acids. Trimming shortened V by 2 bases and J by 7 bases, and 12 bases separated the two germline ends. The germline V gene encodes CDR1 GTSNPN and CDR2 SVGIG (reference sequence). The CDR3 DNA sequence: TGTGCCTGGAGTTCGGGGGCTGCGCAGCCCCAGCATTTT. Its protein product is CAWSSGAAQPQHF.

The rearrangement joins TRBV4-2 to TRBJ2-7, with D perhaps assigned TRBD1 or TRBD2 (5 bases each). This CDR3 spans 15 amino acids. V lost 1 base to trimming and J lost 2 bases, with 12 bases between them. Germline V gene sequence: CDR1 LGHNA, CDR2 YNFKEQ. The CDR3 region is CASSQGTGPTYEQYF. The CDR3 DNA sequence: TGTGCCAGCAGCCAAGGAACGGGACCCACCTACGAGCAGTACTTC.

This clone was found a few times. The chain has TRBV4-1 and TRBJ2-2; D might be TRBD2 (6 bases). CDR1 is MGHRA and CDR2 is YSYEKL in the germline V gene. This CDR3 contains 15 residues. The ends were cut back, 4 bases at V and 6 bases at J, with 15 bases in the middle. The CDR3 nucleotides are TGCGCCAGCAGCCCCCCCGGGAGAGGTCCCGGGGAGCTGTTTTTT. Its translation is CASSPPGRGPGELFF.

This clone has more than one count but fewer than ten. The chain combines TRBV30 with TRBJ1-2, with 11 bases matching TRBD1. Trimming cost V 2 bases and J 7 bases; bases outside gene matches: 9. Germline values: CDR1 GTSNPN, CDR2 SVGIG (reference sequence). The CDR3 loop spans 15 amino acids. The CDR3 coding sequence is TGTGCCTGGAGTTTTAGGGACAGGGGGAATCGTGGCTACACCTTC. This gives the protein CAWSFRDRGNRGYTF. Together with reference TRBV30 and TRBJ1-2, the CDR3 gives the full variable domain: SQTIHQWPATLVQPVGSPLSLECTVEGTSNPNLYWYRQAAGRGLQLLFYSVGIGQISSEVPQNLSASRPQDRQFILSSKKLLLSDSGFYLCAWSFRDRGNRGYTFGSGTRLTVV.

This clone has a handful of counts. The chain links TRBV4-2 to TRBJ2-1; D perhaps matches TRBD1 (5 bases). This CDR3 spans 15 amino acids. The germline CDR1 and CDR2 sequences are LGHNA and YNFKEQ. The ends were cut back, 0 bases at V and 6 bases at J, with 12 bases in the middle. The CDR3 sequence is CASSQEWGRTNEQFF. For the CDR3, the DNA is TGTGCCAGCAGCCAAGAGTGGGGCAGGACCAATGAGCAGTTCTTC.

V is TRBV15 and J is TRBJ2-7; weak D call: TRBD2 (6 bases). Germline CDR1 is LNHNV and CDR2 is YYDKDF (reference sequence). With 2 bases removed from V and 4 bases from J, the gap between germline ends came to 18 bases. The CDR3 runs 16 residues. The DNA of the CDR3 is TGTGCCACCAGCAGATCGGTTGGAGGGAGTTCGTACGAGCAGTACTTC. The encoded protein is CATSRSVGGSSYEQYF.

V is TRBV9 and J is TRBJ1-4; TRBD1 aligns across 9 bases. This CDR3 comprises 15 residues. V lost 2 bases, J lost 8 bases, and 7 bases stayed unmatched. Germline CDR1 reads SGDLS; CDR2 reads YYNGEE. The CDR3 spells CASSVTGTGMEKLFF. The CDR3 nucleotides are TGTGCCAGCAGCGTCACCGGGACAGGGATGGAAAAACTGTTTTTT.

This chain connects TRBV5-1 to TRBJ2-2; D is perhaps TRBD2 (5 bases). Germline CDR1 SGHRS, CDR2 YFSETQ. V lost 0 bases and J 5 bases, leaving 17 bases between the germline ends. This CDR3 has 17 residues. The CDR3 here is CASSLAVGPEATGELFF. Written as DNA, the CDR3 is TGCGCCAGCAGCTTGGCCGTGGGCCCGGAGGCAACCGGGGAGCTGTTTTTT.

The rearrangement links TRBV29-1 to TRBJ1-2, with 8 bases aligning to TRBD1. The CDR3 runs to 13 residues. Germline V gene data show CDR1 as SQVTM and CDR2 as ANQGSEA. Losses at the gene ends were 7 bases for V and 4 bases for J; bases not matched to a gene: 8. The CDR3 sequence: CSASGGVGYGYTF. CDR3 nucleotide sequence: TGCAGCGCTTCAGGGGGCGTCGGCTATGGCTACACCTTC.

V gene TRBV28 combines with J gene TRBJ1-2, with D unresolved. The CDR3 runs 18 residues. The germline V gene has CDR1 MDHEN and CDR2 SYDVKM. Trimming removed 4 bases at V and 4 bases at J, with 25 bases between. The CDR3 loop is CASSSPGESAPDLYGYTF. CDR3 DNA sequence: TGTGCCAGCAGTTCCCCCGGTGAATCGGCACCAGACCTCTATGGCTACACCTTC.

The chain is built from TRBV6-6 and TRBJ1-5, with D possibly being TRBD1 (5 bases). The length of the CDR3 is 14 residues. Germline CDR1 is MNHNY and CDR2 is SVGAGI (reference sequence). Trimming shortened V by 2 bases and J by 1 base, and 6 bases separated the two germline ends. The CDR3 loop is CASSYKGSNQPQHF. The CDR3 bases are TGTGCCAGCAGTTACAAGGGGAGCAATCAGCCCCAGCATTTT.

V is TRBV30 and J is TRBJ1-1, with TRBD1 as a possible D gene (6 bases). CDR3 length equals 13 residues. V was trimmed by 3 bases and J by 3 bases, leaving 11 bases between them. Looked up from germline, CDR1 is GTSNPN and CDR2 is SVGIG (reference sequence). CDR3 coding DNA: TGTGCCTGGAGGTTGGGGGGCCACACTGAAGCTTTCTTT. Residues: CAWRLGGHTEAFF.

The chain combines TRBV29-1 with TRBJ2-7, with 10 bases that match TRBD2. The CDR3 contains 12 residues. In germline, CDR1 is SQVTM, CDR2 ANQGSEA. The trim removed 7 bases at V and 4 bases at J, leaving 4 bases unmatched. For the CDR3, the DNA is TGCAGCGCAGGACTAGCGGATTACGAGCAGTACTTC. This gives the protein CSAGLADYEQYF.

This clone was counted only a few times. V usage is TRBV25-1 and J usage is TRBJ1-2, with D hard to call. The CDR3 extends over 13 amino acids. The V end lost 2 bases, the J end lost 8 bases, and 12 bases lay between the germline ends. The V gene's germline CDR1 is MGHDK and CDR2 SYGVNS. CDR3 amino acids: CASSELDRRGYTF. The CDR3 nucleotides read TGTGCCAGCAGTGAACTCGACCGGAGAGGCTACACCTTC.

This clone was seen a handful of times. The J gene is TRBJ1-4, the V gene TRBV7-9, with TRBD1 matching 8 bases. This CDR3 has 16 amino acids. J was trimmed by 6 bases and V by 5 bases; bases with no gene match: 11. Germline V gene sequence: CDR1 SEHNR, CDR2 FQNEAQ (reference sequence). CDR3 sequence: CASSLLGRGRDEKLFF. The CDR3 region has the DNA TGTGCCAGCAGCCTACTCGGCAGGGGGCGCGATGAAAAACTGTTTTTT.

This clone has only a few counts. The chain uses TRBV18 and TRBJ2-5, with 9 bases lining up with TRBD2. The ends lost 4 bases at V and 4 bases at J; junction bases unmatched: 1. Germline lookup yields CDR1 KGHSH and CDR2 LQKENI. The length of the CDR3 is 13 residues. The CDR3, as DNA: TGTGCCAGCTCACAACTAGCGGGAGAGACCCAGTACTTC. Translation gives CASSQLAGETQYF.

This chain links TRBV7-8 with TRBJ2-7, with 9 bases lining up with TRBD1. Germline CDR1 and CDR2: SGHVS and FQNEAQ. The CDR3 is 15 amino acids. Unmatched junction bases numbered 10, after V lost 5 bases and J lost 5 bases. This CDR3 reads CASSPLGTGMDEQYF. CDR3 in DNA: TGTGCCAGCAGCCCCCTCGGGACAGGGATGGACGAGCAGTACTTC.

J is TRBJ1-2 and V is TRBV29-1; 7 nucleotides line up with TRBD1. J was trimmed by 2 bases and V by 3 bases; bases with no gene match: 9. The CDR3 loop spans 15 amino acids. The germline CDR1 and CDR2 sequences are SQVTM and ANQGSEA. CDR3 DNA sequence: TGCAGCGTTGACACAACAGGGGACACGAACTATGGCTACACCTTC. Translated: CSVDTTGDTNYGYTF.

V is TRBV29-1 and J is TRBJ1-2; the D gene is possibly TRBD1 (6 bases). Germline values: CDR1 SQVTM, CDR2 ANQGSEA. The CDR3 spans 13 residues. V dropped 7 bases and J dropped 3 bases, with 15 bases sitting between them. The DNA for the CDR3 is TGCAGCGCTGTGGGGGCTCGCGACTATGGCTACACCTTC. Protein product: CSAVGARDYGYTF.

The chain carries TRBV2 and TRBJ1-5; D is unresolved. Germline V gene data show CDR1 as SNHLY and CDR2 as FYNNEI. Between the trimmed V and J ends, which lost 2 bases and 3 bases, there was a span of 8 bases. This CDR3 comprises 14 residues. In DNA, the CDR3 is TGTGCCAGCAGTGAAAGGCACCCCAATCAGCCCCAGCATTTT. It translates to CASSERHPNQPQHF.

V and J are TRBV4-2 and TRBJ2-7; 9 bases align to TRBD2. The CDR3 covers 16 residues. The germline CDR1 and CDR2 sequences are LGHNA and YNFKEQ. J gave up 4 bases and V 1 base, and 8 bases lay outside the gene matches. CDR3 sequence: CASSQVKAGGPYEQYF. The CDR3 nucleotides read TGTGCCAGCAGCCAAGTTAAGGCGGGAGGGCCGTACGAGCAGTACTTC.

Concerning this clone itself: At one end, the junction sequence differs from germline, possibly due to a read error. The chain employs TRBV7-8 and TRBJ2-6; the D gene is possibly TRBD2 (6 bases). The CDR3 extends over 16 amino acids. Germline CDR1 is SGHVS and CDR2 is FQNEAQ. The CDR3 protein is CASSLSPRGGANVLTF. The CDR3 region has the DNA TGCGCCAGCAGCCTATCCCCACGGGGGGGGGCCAACGTCCTGACTTTC.

This sequence joins TRBV30 and TRBJ2-1, with 8 bases that match TRBD2. Germline lookup yields CDR1 GTSNPN and CDR2 SVGIG (reference sequence). The V segment lost 7 bases and the J segment 6 bases; nucleotides outside the gene matches: 2. This CDR3 spans 11 amino acids. The CDR3 loop reads CASAGGNEQFF. The CDR3 coding sequence is TGTGCCTCCGCGGGGGGCAATGAGCAGTTCTTC.

The V call is TRBV6-5, the J call TRBJ2-1, with a weak D call TRBD2 (5 bases). The CDR3 spans 12 residues. In germline, CDR1 is MNHEY, CDR2 SVGAGI. V dropped 1 base and J dropped 9 bases, with 7 bases sitting between them. In DNA, the CDR3 is TGTGCCAGCAGTTACTTAGGGAGTGAGCAGTTCTTC. It translates to CASSYLGSEQFF.